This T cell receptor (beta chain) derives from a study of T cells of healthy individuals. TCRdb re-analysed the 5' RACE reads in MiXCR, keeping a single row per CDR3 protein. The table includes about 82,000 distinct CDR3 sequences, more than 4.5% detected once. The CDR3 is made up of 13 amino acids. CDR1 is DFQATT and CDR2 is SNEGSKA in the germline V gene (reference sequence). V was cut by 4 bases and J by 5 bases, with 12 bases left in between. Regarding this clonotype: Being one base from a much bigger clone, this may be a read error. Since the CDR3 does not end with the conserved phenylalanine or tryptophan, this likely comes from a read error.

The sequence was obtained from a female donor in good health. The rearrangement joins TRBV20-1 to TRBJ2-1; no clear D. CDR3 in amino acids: CSATKSLDNEQFV. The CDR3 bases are TGCAGTGCTACTAAAAGTTTAGACAATGAGCAGTTCGTC.